This T cell receptor (beta chain) was sequenced in a study of blood T cells in healthy people across ages. Primers used in a second PCR of about 6 to 11 cycles were a sample-barcoded 5' primer and a J-beta primer mix. A tag from a template-switch adaptor with 12 random nucleotides marked each cDNA molecule. From the 5' RACE reads, TCRdb called clonotypes with MiXCR, one entry per CDR3 protein. The sample shows some 800,000 distinct CDR3 sequences, approximately 44% of them seen only once. CDR3 length: 13 amino acids. V was pared by 6 bases and J by 4 bases, with 7 bases of the junction left unmatched. Germline values: CDR1 DFQATT, CDR2 SNEGSKA (reference sequence).

The TCR was taken from a man between 60 and 70 years old in good health. Specimen: blood. The J gene is TRBJ1-1, the V gene TRBV20-1; 8 positions match TRBD1. CDR3 in amino acids: CSAATGGVTEAFF. CDR3 DNA: TGCAGTGCCGCTACAGGGGGTGTCACTGAAGCTTTCTTT.